This T cell receptor (beta chain) was documented in a study of cytomegalovirus exposure and HLA in healthy donors. The study's findings and limits: Equally common other TCR beta chains were less clonally expanded than HLA-associated ones, a later analysis found. The study recorded some 160 TCR beta chains that were cytomegalovirus-associated. Reports described diagnosis of cytomegalovirus status by the classifier as highly specific and sensitive.

Nominal health characterized the donors when sampled, though unrecorded immune exposures were likely. Vbeta (60) and Jbeta (13) primers were used in the PCR. Clones were sequenced by immunoSEQ multiplex PCR, and TCRdb holds only the in-frame ones, with some missing. Among about 160,000 clones, roughly 79% were seen once, and the ten largest hold less than 15%. Worth noting for this clone: Its antigen is currently unknown.

The origin of this receptor is a woman aged 45 to 65 in good health and CMV-seronegative. The sequenced sample consisted of PBMCs.

As DNA, the CDR3 is TGTGCCAGTAGTATTACAGAAGAAACACAAGAGACCCAGTACTTC. Amino acids: CASSITEETQETQYF. The chain uses TRBV19 and TRBJ2-5, with D uncertain. The CDR3 totals 15 residues. V lost 3 bases and J lost 2, with 13 bases in between. The V gene's germline CDR1 is LNHDA and CDR2 SQIVND (reference sequence).